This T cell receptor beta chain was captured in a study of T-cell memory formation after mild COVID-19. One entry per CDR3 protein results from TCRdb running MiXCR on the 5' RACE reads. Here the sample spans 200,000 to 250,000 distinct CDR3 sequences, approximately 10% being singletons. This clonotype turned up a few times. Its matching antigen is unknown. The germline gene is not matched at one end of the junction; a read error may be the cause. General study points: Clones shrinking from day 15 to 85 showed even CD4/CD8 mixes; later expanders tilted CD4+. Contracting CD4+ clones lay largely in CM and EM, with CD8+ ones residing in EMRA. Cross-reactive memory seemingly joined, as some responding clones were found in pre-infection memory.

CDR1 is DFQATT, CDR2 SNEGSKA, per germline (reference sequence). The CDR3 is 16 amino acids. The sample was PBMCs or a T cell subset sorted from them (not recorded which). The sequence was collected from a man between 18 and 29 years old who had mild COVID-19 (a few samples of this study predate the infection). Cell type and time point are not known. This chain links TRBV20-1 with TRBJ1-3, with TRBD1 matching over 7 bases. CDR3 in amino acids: CSARDYNRAGGKTIYF. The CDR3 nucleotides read TGCAGTGCTAGAGATTATAACAGGGCAGGGGGAAAGACCATATATTTT.